This TCR beta chain comes out of a study of immune cell composition in non-small cell lung cancer. Study-level findings and limits: Around four fifths of squamous and roughly 32% of adenocarcinoma cases had tumour-associated clones >0.5%.

Measured with immunoSEQ multiplex PCR; TCRdb has only the in-frame clones, and not every one. Of 3,300 or so clones listed, about three quarters are singletons. This clone was counted a few times. Antigen unknown. The normal lung sample lay at least 3 cm, and maximally far, from the tumour. The CDR3 extends over 14 amino acids. V gave up 8 bases and J gave up 2 bases, with 16 bases separating them. V is TRBV23-1 and J is TRBJ2-7; tentatively, D is TRBD2 (5 bases). TRBV23-1 is noted as an ORF with a role that remains uncertain. The sample taken for sequencing was non-adjacent lung tissue. The receptor comes from a human donor with non-small cell lung cancer. CDR3 DNA sequence: TGCGCCAGCCCGAAGGGAGCGGTGCCCTACGAGCAGTACTTC. Protein product: CASPKGAVPYEQYF.